These 12 T cell receptor beta chains share one sample of origin, sequenced in a study of T cell responses to AZD1222 COVID-19 vaccine. Repertoires were generated with immunoSEQ multiplex PCR, while TCRdb's copy carries only in-frame clones and drops some. The table includes roughly 200,000 clones, about 86% detected once. This sample comprised peripheral blood, obtained on day 0 of AZD1222 vaccination. The origin of the receptors is an adult in good health.

The chain uses TRBV30 and TRBJ1-1; D is ambiguous. The germline CDR1 and CDR2 sequences are GTSNPN and SVGIG (reference sequence). Trimming left V 5 bases short and J 10 bases short, with 11 bases between. The CDR3 contains 10 residues. Written as DNA, the CDR3 is TGTGCCTGGGCCCCCCCCGGAGCTTTCTTT. Translation: CAWAPPGAFF. The full variable domain, with the rest looked up from reference TRBV30 and TRBJ1-1, is SQTIHQWPATLVQPVGSPLSLECTVEGTSNPNLYWYRQAAGRGLQLLFYSVGIGQISSEVPQNLSASRPQDRQFILSSKKLLLSDSGFYLCAWAPPGAFFGQGTRLTVV.

This clone was found a few times. The chain has TRBV6-6 and TRBJ1-6, with a weak D call TRBD1 (5 bases). The CDR3 spans 12 residues. Germline CDR1 reads MNHNY; CDR2 reads SVGAGI (reference sequence). V lost 7 bases and J 7 bases, leaving 8 bases between the germline ends. This CDR3 reads CASNRRNSPLHF. CDR3 coding DNA: TGTGCCAGCAACAGGCGAAATTCACCCCTCCACTTT.

The CDR3 region has the DNA TGTGCCACAGGGAGGCGGGGCAGTCTTAAGCAGTACTTC. Translating gives CATGRRGSLKQYF. The chain couples TRBV6-5 to TRBJ2-7, with D possibly being TRBD2 (6 bases). Germline V lookup: CDR1 MNHEY, CDR2 SVGAGI. V lost 10 bases to trimming and J lost 8 bases, with 21 bases between them. This CDR3 contains 13 residues.

V and J are TRBV2 and TRBJ1-1, with D possibly being TRBD1 (5 bases). Germline V gene lookup returns CDR1 SNHLY and CDR2 FYNNEI. V lost 7 bases and J 5 bases, leaving 11 bases between the germline ends. This CDR3 has 12 residues. CDR3 coding DNA: TGTGCCAGCACCAGGGACGGGACTGAAGCTTTCTTT. It yields the protein CASTRDGTEAFF.

The chain uses TRBV30 and TRBJ1-1; D might be TRBD1 (5 bases). Germline V gives CDR1 GTSNPN, CDR2 SVGIG (reference sequence). V dropped 6 bases and J dropped 0 bases, with 11 bases sitting between them. The CDR3 extends over 13 amino acids. The CDR3 DNA follows: TGTGCCTGCCGACGGACAATGAACACTGAAGCTTTCTTT. This translates into CACRRTMNTEAFF.

The count of this clone is one. The gene calls are TRBV6-2 or TRBV6-3 and TRBJ1-6, with D uncertain. V lost 0 bases and J 9 bases, leaving 12 bases between the germline ends. CDR1 and CDR2 from the germline V gene are MNHEY and SVGEGT. This CDR3 contains 15 residues. For the CDR3, the DNA is TGTGCCAGCAGTTACTCGATCCTCGTTGTTTCACCCCTCCACTTT. It specifies CASSYSILVVSPLHF.

The chain links TRBV9 to TRBJ2-3, with D unclear. The CDR3 is made up of 14 amino acids. Looked up from germline, CDR1 is SGDLS and CDR2 is YYNGEE. Trimming shortened V by 0 bases and J by 3 bases, and 8 bases separated the two germline ends. The CDR3 region is CASSVGGKTDTQYF. Written as DNA, the CDR3 is TGTGCCAGCAGCGTAGGCGGCAAGACAGATACGCAGTATTTT.

This clone came up a few times. V and J are TRBV4-3 and TRBJ2-7; D might be TRBD2 (6 bases). CDR1 and CDR2 from the germline V gene are LGHNA and YSLEER. Trimming cost V 0 bases and J 2 bases, with 11 bases left between them. The CDR3 is made up of 15 amino acids. CDR3 bases: TGCGCCAGCAGCCAAGAGATAGGGGAGGCCTACGAGCAGTACTTC. It yields the protein CASSQEIGEAYEQYF.

This chain connects TRBV6-5 to TRBJ1-2; 8 bases align to TRBD1. The CDR3 is 16 residues long. The V gene's germline CDR1 is MNHEY and CDR2 SVGAGI. V shed 2 bases, J shed 5 bases, and the junction held 10 bases outside the gene matches. In DNA, the CDR3 is TGTGCCAGCAGTTACGATAGGACAGGGCTGCTATATGGCTACACCTTC. Encoded protein: CASSYDRTGLLYGYTF.

This clone showed up just a few times. V and J are TRBV12-5 and TRBJ1-5; the D gene is possibly TRBD1 (6 bases). CDR1 is LGHNT, CDR2 FRNRAP, per germline. The CDR3 contains 18 residues. V was clipped by 2 bases and J by 5 bases, with 22 bases between them. The CDR3: CASGLWNGGPLLDQPQHF. DNA for the CDR3: TGTGCTAGTGGTTTGTGGAACGGGGGCCCGCTTTTGGATCAGCCCCAGCATTTT.

The chain uses TRBV28 and TRBJ1-1, with a possible D match to TRBD1 (6 bases). V lost 7 bases to trimming and J lost 5 bases, with 20 bases between them. CDR1 MDHEN and CDR2 SYDVKM come from the germline V gene. The CDR3 spans 15 residues. DNA for the CDR3: TGTGCCAGCACCGGGGGATCAGGGGAGGGAACTGAAGCTTTCTTT. Residues: CASTGGSGEGTEAFF.

In this sample, this clone turned up once. This chain's CDR3 is CASSLVRASKNTEAFF. In nucleotides, the CDR3 is TGTGCCAGCAGCTTAGTGAGGGCCAGCAAGAACACTGAAGCTTTCTTT. The chain joins TRBV7-3 to TRBJ1-1; D remains unclear. This CDR3 has 16 amino acids. V dropped 2 bases and J dropped 1 base, with 14 bases sitting between them. Per the germline V gene, CDR1 is SGHTA and CDR2 is FQGTGA. The full variable domain, rest sourced from reference TRBV7-3 and TRBJ1-1, is GAGVSQTPSNKVTEKGKYVELRCDPISGHTALYWYRQSLGQGPEFLIYFQGTGAADDSGLPNDRFFAVRPEGSVSTLKIQRTERGDSAVYLCASSLVRASKNTEAFFGQGTRLTVV.